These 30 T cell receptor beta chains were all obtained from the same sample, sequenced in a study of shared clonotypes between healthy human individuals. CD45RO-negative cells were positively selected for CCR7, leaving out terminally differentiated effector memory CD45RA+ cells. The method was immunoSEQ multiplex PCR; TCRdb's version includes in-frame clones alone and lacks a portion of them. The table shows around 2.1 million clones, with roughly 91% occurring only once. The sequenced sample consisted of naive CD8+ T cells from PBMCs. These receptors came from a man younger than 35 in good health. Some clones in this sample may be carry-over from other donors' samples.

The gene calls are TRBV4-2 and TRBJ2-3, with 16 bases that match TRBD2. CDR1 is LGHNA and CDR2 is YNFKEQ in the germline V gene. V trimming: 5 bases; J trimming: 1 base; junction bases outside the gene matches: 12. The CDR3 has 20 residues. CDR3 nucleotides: TGTGCCAGCAGCACCTCCGGGACTAGCGGGAGGGGAGATGGCACAGATACGCAGTATTTT. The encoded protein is CASSTSGTSGRGDGTDTQYF.

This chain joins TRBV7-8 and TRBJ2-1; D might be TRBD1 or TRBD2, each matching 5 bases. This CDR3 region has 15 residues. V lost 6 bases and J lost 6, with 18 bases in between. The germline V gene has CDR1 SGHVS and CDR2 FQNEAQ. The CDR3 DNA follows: TGTGCCAGCAGTCTCTCGGGGACGCTGTCCAATGAGCAGTTCTTC. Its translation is CASSLSGTLSNEQFF.

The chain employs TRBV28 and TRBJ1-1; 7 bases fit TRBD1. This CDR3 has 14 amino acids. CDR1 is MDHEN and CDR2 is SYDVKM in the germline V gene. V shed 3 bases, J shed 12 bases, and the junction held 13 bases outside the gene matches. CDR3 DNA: TGTGCCAGCAGTTTCGGGACACCTACAGGGGAAACTTTCTTT. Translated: CASSFGTPTGETFF.

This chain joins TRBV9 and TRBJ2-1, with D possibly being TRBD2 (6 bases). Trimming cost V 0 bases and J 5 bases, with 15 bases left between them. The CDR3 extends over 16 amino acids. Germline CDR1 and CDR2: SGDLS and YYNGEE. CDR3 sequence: CASSVEWRELHNEQFF. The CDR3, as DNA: TGTGCCAGCAGCGTAGAGTGGCGGGAACTCCACAATGAGCAGTTCTTC.

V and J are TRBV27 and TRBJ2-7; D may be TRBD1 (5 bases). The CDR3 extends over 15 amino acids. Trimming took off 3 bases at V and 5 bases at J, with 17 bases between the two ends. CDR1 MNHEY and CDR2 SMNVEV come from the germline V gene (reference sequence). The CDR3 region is CASSFGGAGYHEQYF. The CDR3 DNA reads TGTGCCAGCAGTTTTGGTGGGGCAGGGTACCACGAGCAGTACTTC.

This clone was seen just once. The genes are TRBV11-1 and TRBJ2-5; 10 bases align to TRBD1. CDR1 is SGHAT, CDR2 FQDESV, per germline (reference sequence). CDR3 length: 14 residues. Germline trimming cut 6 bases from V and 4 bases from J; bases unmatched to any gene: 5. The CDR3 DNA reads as TGTGCCAGCAGGGGAGGACAGGGGGTAGAGACCCAGTACTTC. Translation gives CASRGGQGVETQYF. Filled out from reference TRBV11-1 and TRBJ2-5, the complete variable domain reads EAEVAQSPRYKITEKSQAVAFWCDPISGHATLYWYRQILGQGPELLVQFQDESVVDDSQLPKDRFSAERLKGVDSTLKIQPAELGDSAMYLCASRGGQGVETQYFGPGTRLLVL.

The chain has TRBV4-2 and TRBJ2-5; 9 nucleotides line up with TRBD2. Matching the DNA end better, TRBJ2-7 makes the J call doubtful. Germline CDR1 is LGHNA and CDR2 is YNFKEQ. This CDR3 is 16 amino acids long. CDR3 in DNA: TGTGCCAGCAGCCAAGAGCTAGCGGGGTGGGGATACGAGCAGTACTTC. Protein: CASSQELAGWGYEQYF.

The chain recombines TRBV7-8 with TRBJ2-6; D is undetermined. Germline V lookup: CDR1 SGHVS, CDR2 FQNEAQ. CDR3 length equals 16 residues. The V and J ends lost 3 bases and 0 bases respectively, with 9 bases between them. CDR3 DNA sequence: TGTGCCAGCAGCTTTCGGCCGGGCTCTGGGGCCAACGTCCTGACTTTC. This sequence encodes CASSFRPGSGANVLTF.

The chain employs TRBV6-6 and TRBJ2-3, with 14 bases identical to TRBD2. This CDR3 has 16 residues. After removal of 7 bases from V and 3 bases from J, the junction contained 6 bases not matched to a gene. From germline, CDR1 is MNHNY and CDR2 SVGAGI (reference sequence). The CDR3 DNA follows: TGTGCCAGCACGGGACTAGCGGGAGTCGGGACAGATACGCAGTATTTT. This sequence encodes CASTGLAGVGTDTQYF.

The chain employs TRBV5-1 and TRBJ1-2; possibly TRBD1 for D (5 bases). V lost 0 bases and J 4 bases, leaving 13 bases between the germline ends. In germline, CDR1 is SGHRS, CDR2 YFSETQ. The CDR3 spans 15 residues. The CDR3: CASSLGQGIFYGYTF. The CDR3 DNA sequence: TGCGCCAGCAGCTTGGGGCAGGGCATTTTCTATGGCTACACCTTC.

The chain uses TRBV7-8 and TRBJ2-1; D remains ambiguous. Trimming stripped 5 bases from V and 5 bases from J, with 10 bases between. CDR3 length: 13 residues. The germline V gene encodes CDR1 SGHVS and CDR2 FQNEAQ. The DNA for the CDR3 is TGTGCCAGCAGCACCCTTACAGACAATGAGCAGTTCTTC. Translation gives CASSTLTDNEQFF.

DNA of the CDR3: TGTGCCAGCAGTTTATCACGGGGCCCTCTCGCCGAGCAGTACTTC. Translating gives CASSLSRGPLAEQYF. The rearrangement joins TRBV27 to TRBJ2-7; D assignment may be TRBD1 or TRBD2 (5 bases each). Trimming stripped 0 bases from V and 6 bases from J, with 15 bases between. The germline CDR1 and CDR2 sequences are MNHEY and SMNVEV (reference sequence). The CDR3 extends over 15 amino acids.

The DNA of the CDR3 is TGTGCCAGCAGCCCACCGGGACAGGGTTACTACGAGCAGTACTTC. It is translated as CASSPPGQGYYEQYF. The V gene is TRBV11-2, the J gene TRBJ2-7, with TRBD1 matching 9 bases. The CDR3 totals 15 residues. Germline loops: CDR1 SGHAT, CDR2 FQNNGV. V was pared by 5 bases and J by 3 bases, with 8 bases of the junction left unmatched.

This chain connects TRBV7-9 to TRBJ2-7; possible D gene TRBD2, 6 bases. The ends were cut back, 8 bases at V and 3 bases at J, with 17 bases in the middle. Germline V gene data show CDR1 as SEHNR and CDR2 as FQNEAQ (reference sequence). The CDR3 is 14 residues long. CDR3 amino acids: CASGGGPLYYEQYF. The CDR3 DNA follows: TGTGCCAGCGGGGGAGGACCCCTTTACTACGAGCAGTACTTC.

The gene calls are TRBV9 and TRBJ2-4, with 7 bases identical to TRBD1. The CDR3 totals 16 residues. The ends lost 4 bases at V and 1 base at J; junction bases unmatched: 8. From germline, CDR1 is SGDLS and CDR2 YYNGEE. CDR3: CASSLGGQLAKNIQYF. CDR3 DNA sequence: TGTGCCAGCAGCCTTGGGGGACAGTTGGCCAAAAACATTCAGTACTTC.

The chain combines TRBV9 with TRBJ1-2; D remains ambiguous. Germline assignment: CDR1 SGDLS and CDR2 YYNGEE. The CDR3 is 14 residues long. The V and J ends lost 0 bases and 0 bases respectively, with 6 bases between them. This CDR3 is CASSVASTNYGYTF. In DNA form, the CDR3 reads TGTGCCAGCAGCGTAGCCAGCACTAACTATGGCTACACCTTC.

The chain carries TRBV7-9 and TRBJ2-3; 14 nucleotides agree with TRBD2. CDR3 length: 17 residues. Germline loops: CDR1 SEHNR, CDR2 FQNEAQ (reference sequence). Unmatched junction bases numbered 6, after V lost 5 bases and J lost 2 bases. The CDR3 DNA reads TGTGCCAGCAGCCCTCGACTAGCGGGAGGGACCACAGATACGCAGTATTTT. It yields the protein CASSPRLAGGTTDTQYF.

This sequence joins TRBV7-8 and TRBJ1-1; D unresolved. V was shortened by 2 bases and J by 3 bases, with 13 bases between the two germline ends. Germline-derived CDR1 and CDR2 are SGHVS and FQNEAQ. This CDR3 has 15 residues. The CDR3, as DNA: TGTGCCAGCAGCTTATTTAGAGGTACGGACACTGAAGCTTTCTTT. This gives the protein CASSLFRGTDTEAFF.

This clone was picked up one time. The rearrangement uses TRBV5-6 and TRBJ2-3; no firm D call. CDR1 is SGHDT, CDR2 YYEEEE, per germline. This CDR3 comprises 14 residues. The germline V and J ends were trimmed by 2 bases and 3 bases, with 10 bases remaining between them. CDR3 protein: CASSLEQPTDTQYF. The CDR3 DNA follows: TGTGCCAGCAGCTTAGAACAGCCAACAGATACGCAGTATTTT.

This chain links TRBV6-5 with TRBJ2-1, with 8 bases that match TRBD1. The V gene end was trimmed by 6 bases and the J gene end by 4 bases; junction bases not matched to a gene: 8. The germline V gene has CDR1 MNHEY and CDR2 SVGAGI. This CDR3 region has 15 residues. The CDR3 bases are TGTGCCAGCAGCCAACACGGACAGGGTTACAATGAGCAGTTCTTC. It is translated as CASSQHGQGYNEQFF.

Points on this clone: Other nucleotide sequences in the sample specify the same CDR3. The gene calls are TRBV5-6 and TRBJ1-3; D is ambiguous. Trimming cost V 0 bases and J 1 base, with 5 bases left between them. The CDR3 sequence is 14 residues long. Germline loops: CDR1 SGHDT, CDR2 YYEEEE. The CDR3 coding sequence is TGTGCCAGCAGCTTGGGTTCGTCTGGAAACACCATATATTTT. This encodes CASSLGSSGNTIYF.

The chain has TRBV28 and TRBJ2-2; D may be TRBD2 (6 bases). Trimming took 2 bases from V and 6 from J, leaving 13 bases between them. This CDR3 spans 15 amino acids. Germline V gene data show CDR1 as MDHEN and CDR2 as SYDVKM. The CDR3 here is CASSLMAGYSGELFF. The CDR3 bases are TGTGCCAGCAGTTTAATGGCGGGGTACTCCGGGGAGCTGTTTTTT. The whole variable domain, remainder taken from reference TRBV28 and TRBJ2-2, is DVKVTQSSRYLVKRTGEKVFLECVQDMDHENMFWYRQDPGLGLRLIYFSYDVKMKEKGDIPEGYSVSREKKERFSLILESASTNQTSMYLCASSLMAGYSGELFFGEGSRLTVL.

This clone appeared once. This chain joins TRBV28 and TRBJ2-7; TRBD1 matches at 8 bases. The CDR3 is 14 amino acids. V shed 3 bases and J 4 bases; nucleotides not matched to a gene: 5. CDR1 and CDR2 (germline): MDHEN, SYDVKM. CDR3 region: CASSFRQGWYEQYF. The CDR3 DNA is TGTGCCAGCAGTTTCAGACAGGGGTGGTACGAGCAGTACTTC.

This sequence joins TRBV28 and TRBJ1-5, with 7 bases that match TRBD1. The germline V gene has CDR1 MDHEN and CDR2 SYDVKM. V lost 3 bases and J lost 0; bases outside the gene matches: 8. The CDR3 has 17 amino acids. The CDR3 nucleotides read TGTGCCAGCAGTTTGGCCAGGGGGGTAGGTAGCAATCAGCCCCAGCATTTT. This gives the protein CASSLARGVGSNQPQHF.

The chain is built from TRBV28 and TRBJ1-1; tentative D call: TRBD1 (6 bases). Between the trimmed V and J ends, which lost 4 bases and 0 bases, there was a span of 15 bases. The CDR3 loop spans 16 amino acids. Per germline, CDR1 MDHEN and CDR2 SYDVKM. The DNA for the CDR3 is TGTGCCAGCAGTTCCGACGGACAGACAATGAACACTGAAGCTTTCTTT. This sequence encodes CASSSDGQTMNTEAFF.

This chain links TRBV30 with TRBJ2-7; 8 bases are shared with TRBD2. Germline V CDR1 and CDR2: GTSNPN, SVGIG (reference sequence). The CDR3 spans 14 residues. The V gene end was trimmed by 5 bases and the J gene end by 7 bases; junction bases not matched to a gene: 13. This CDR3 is CAWAPTAGVWEQYF. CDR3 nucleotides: TGTGCCTGGGCCCCCACAGCGGGAGTGTGGGAGCAGTACTTC.

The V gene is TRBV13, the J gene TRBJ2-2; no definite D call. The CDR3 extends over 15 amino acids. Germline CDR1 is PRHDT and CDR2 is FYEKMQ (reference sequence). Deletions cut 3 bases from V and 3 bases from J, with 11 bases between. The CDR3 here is CASSFSLADTGELFF. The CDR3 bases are TGTGCCAGCAGCTTTTCACTGGCCGACACCGGGGAGCTGTTTTTT.

In nucleotides, the CDR3 is TGTGCCAGCAGCTTAACTCCAGGGGGGTGGTATGAGCAGTTCTTC. It codes for CASSLTPGGWYEQFF. This sequence joins TRBV7-8 and TRBJ2-1; D is possibly TRBD1 (7 bases). Germline assignment: CDR1 SGHVS and CDR2 FQNEAQ. Trimming took off 2 bases at V and 8 bases at J, with 16 bases between the two ends. There are 15 residues in the CDR3.

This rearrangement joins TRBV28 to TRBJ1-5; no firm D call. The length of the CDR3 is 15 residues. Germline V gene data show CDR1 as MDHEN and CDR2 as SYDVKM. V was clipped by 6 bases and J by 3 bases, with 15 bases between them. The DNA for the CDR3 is TGTGCCAGCAGACTCACGCCGGGTATCAATCAGCCCCAGCATTTT. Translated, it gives CASRLTPGINQPQHF. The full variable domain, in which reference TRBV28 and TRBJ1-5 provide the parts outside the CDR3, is DVKVTQSSRYLVKRTGEKVFLECVQDMDHENMFWYRQDPGLGLRLIYFSYDVKMKEKGDIPEGYSVSREKKERFSLILESASTNQTSMYLCASRLTPGINQPQHFGDGTRLSIL.

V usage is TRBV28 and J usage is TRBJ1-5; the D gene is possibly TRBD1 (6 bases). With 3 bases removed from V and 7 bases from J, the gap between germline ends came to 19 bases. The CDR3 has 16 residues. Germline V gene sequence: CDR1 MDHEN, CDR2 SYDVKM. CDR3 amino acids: CASSFLGARLGQPQHF. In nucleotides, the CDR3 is TGTGCCAGCAGTTTTCTGGGGGCGCGACTGGGACAGCCCCAGCATTTT.